These 17 T cell receptor beta chains came from one sample sequenced in a study of CD8+ T cells in alopecia areata. Stated treatment: oral pan-JAK inhibitor, 5-10 mg twice daily. Reverse transcribed after extraction, RNA yielded cDNA as the sequencing template. Produced via immunoSEQ multiplex PCR; TCRdb's table is partial and in-frame only. Here the sample spans some 180,000 clones, about 55% being singletons. The specimen was CD8+ T cells sorted from blood, collected at week 24, from a patient treated with tofacitinib. These receptor sequences come from a human donor with alopecia areata.

This chain connects TRBV15 to TRBJ1-5; possibly TRBD1 for D (5 bases). The CDR3 is made up of 17 amino acids. CDR1 is LNHNV, CDR2 YYDKDF, per germline (reference sequence). V lost 0 bases, J lost 1 base, and 13 bases lay in between. The CDR3 is CATSRDRGGGSNQPQHF. CDR3 sequence (DNA): TGTGCCACCAGCAGAGATCGGGGGGGAGGAAGCAATCAGCCCCAGCATTTT.

The chain has TRBV7-9 and TRBJ2-3; D remains ambiguous. Trimming removed 5 bases from V and 2 bases from J, with 8 bases in between. The CDR3 extends over 13 amino acids. Germline V gives CDR1 SEHNR, CDR2 FQNEAQ (reference sequence). CDR3 nucleotide sequence: TGTGCCAGCAGCGAAACAGTCACAGATACGCAGTATTTT. Protein sequence: CASSETVTDTQYF. Full variable domain (rest looked up from reference TRBV7-9 and TRBJ2-3): DTGVSQNPRHKITKRGQNVTFRCDPISEHNRLYWYRQTLGQGPEFLTYFQNEAQLEKSRLLSDRFSAERPKGSFSTLEIQRTEQGDSAMYLCASSETVTDTQYFGPGTRLTVL.

This chain uses TRBV19 with TRBJ1-2; TRBD1 matches at 11 bases. The germline CDR1 and CDR2 sequences are LNHDA and SQIVND (reference sequence). The CDR3 runs to 15 residues. With 3 bases clipped from V and 7 bases from J, the junction kept 7 bases outside the gene matches. For the CDR3, the DNA is TGTGCCAGTAGTATTGGACAGGGGGCTTTGCTTGGCTACACCTTC. Translation gives CASSIGQGALLGYTF.

The sample holds a few counts of this clone. The CDR3 bases are TGCAGCGTTAGTGGGGACAGGGGGCCAGGGGCCAACGTCCTGACTTTC. It encodes CSVSGDRGPGANVLTF. The V gene is TRBV29-1, the J gene TRBJ2-6; 12 bases are a match to TRBD1. The CDR3 runs to 16 residues. Unmatched junction bases numbered 6, after V lost 5 bases and J lost 4 bases. Per germline, CDR1 SQVTM and CDR2 ANQGSEA.

This rearrangement joins TRBV7-9 to TRBJ2-7; tentative D call: TRBD2 (5 bases). Germline CDR1 reads SEHNR; CDR2 reads FQNEAQ (reference sequence). The CDR3 spans 14 residues. Trimming took 5 bases from V and 2 from J, leaving 13 bases between them. CDR3 DNA sequence: TGTGCCAGCAGCCCGGAGGACCGAACCTACGAGCAGTACTTC. It is translated as CASSPEDRTYEQYF.

This CDR3 reads CASSLRLAHSRTDTQYF. DNA for the CDR3: TGCGCCAGCAGCTTGCGACTAGCCCACTCCCGCACAGATACGCAGTATTTT. The chain is built from TRBV5-1 and TRBJ2-3, with 7 bases matching TRBD2. V was clipped by 1 base and J by 1 base; unmatched bases: 9. Looked up from germline, CDR1 is SGHRS and CDR2 is YFSETQ. The CDR3 sequence is 17 residues long.

J is TRBJ2-7 and V is TRBV5-4; no clear D gene. From germline, CDR1 is SGHNT and CDR2 YYREEE (reference sequence). Trimming took off 0 bases at V and 4 bases at J, with 5 bases between the two ends. This CDR3 comprises 12 residues. The CDR3 sequence: CASSLGDYEQYF. The CDR3 DNA follows: TGTGCCAGCAGCTTGGGGGATTACGAGCAGTACTTC.

This clone was counted only a few times. The rearrangement links TRBV7-9 to TRBJ2-1, with D perhaps TRBD1 (6 bases). The CDR3 runs 15 residues. V lost 3 bases, J lost 5 bases, and 14 bases lay in between. Germline V CDR1 and CDR2: SEHNR, FQNEAQ (reference sequence). CDR3 region: CASSLTGQVNNEQFF. In DNA, the CDR3 is TGTGCCAGCAGCTTGACGGGACAAGTTAACAATGAGCAGTTCTTC.

J is TRBJ1-1 and V is TRBV7-2; 8 bases are shared with TRBD1. Germline CDR1 and CDR2: SGHTA and FQGNSA. After removal of 4 bases from V and 6 bases from J, the junction contained 7 bases not matched to a gene. The CDR3 runs to 14 residues. CDR3 amino acids: CASSWSQGGAEAFF. The DNA of the CDR3 is TGTGCCAGCAGCTGGTCACAGGGGGGAGCTGAAGCTTTCTTT. The variable domain in full, completed from reference TRBV7-2 and TRBJ1-1, reads GAGVSQSPSNKVTEKGKDVELRCDPISGHTALYWYRQSLGQGLEFLIYFQGNSAPDKSGLPSDRFSAERTGGSVSTLTIQRTQQEDSAVYLCASSWSQGGAEAFFGQGTRLTVV.

This clone was observed a handful of times. V and J are TRBV7-9 and TRBJ2-7; D might be TRBD2 (6 bases). This CDR3 is built from 13 residues. V lost 4 bases to trimming and J lost 3 bases, with 10 bases between them. Germline CDR1 and CDR2: SEHNR and FQNEAQ (reference sequence). The CDR3 bases are TGTGCCAGCAGCTCGGGAGAGGACTACGAGCAGTACTTC. Translation gives CASSSGEDYEQYF.

This clone was seen just once. The chain employs TRBV7-9 and TRBJ1-2; D is possibly TRBD1 (6 bases). The CDR3 loop spans 15 amino acids. The V end was cut by 0 bases, the J end by 3 bases, with 11 bases between. Germline V lookup: CDR1 SEHNR, CDR2 FQNEAQ (reference sequence). The CDR3 sequence is CASSLAPYRDYGYTF. The DNA of the CDR3 is TGTGCCAGCAGCTTAGCGCCGTACAGGGACTATGGCTACACCTTC.

The rearrangement uses TRBV10-3 and TRBJ2-5; the match to TRBD1 covers 7 bases. CDR3 length: 13 amino acids. The ends lost 2 bases at V and 4 bases at J; junction bases unmatched: 1. From germline, CDR1 is ENHRY and CDR2 SYGVKD. The CDR3 reads CAISEQGVETQYF. The CDR3 DNA follows: TGTGCCATCAGTGAGCAGGGGGTAGAGACCCAGTACTTC.

This clone was observed many times. This chain uses TRBV11-2 with TRBJ2-1; TRBD1 matches 8 bases. This CDR3 contains 15 residues. Germline V gives CDR1 SGHAT, CDR2 FQNNGV. The ends lost 4 bases at V and 7 bases at J; junction bases unmatched: 9. The CDR3 bases are TGTGCCAGCAGCTCTAGAGGACAGGGAGGAAATGAGCAGTTCTTC. It is translated as CASSSRGQGGNEQFF.

The rearrangement joins TRBV27 to TRBJ2-2; no firm D call. This CDR3 has 14 residues. Germline V gene data show CDR1 as MNHEY and CDR2 as SMNVEV (reference sequence). V gave up 5 bases and J gave up 1 base, with 8 bases separating them. CDR3 sequence (DNA): TGTGCCAGCAGTCCCTCTGTGAACACCGGGGAGCTGTTTTTT. Its translation is CASSPSVNTGELFF.

J is TRBJ2-2 and V is TRBV2; D could derive from TRBD1 or TRBD2 (7 bases each). This CDR3 contains 18 residues. Trimming removed 6 bases at V and 3 bases at J, with 23 bases between. Germline lookup yields CDR1 SNHLY and CDR2 FYNNEI. CDR3 region: CASRGYRGEGGHTGELFF. CDR3 in DNA: TGTGCCAGCAGAGGCTACAGGGGCGAGGGGGGGCACACCGGGGAGCTGTTTTTT.

Only a few counts were recorded for this clone. The chain has TRBV13 and TRBJ2-7, with D tentatively TRBD1 (6 bases). V lost 0 bases, J lost 7 bases, and 7 bases lay in between. Germline CDR1 and CDR2: PRHDT and FYEKMQ (reference sequence). The CDR3 runs 12 residues. The CDR3 spells CASSLGGTEQYF. The CDR3 DNA follows: TGTGCCAGCAGCTTAGGCGGGACAGAGCAGTACTTC.

This clone has just one count. In nucleotides, the CDR3 is TGTGCCAGCAGTGAGGGACAGGGCTCCTACGAGCAGTACTTC. Residues: CASSEGQGSYEQYF. The V call is TRBV6-1, the J call TRBJ2-7; TRBD1 agrees at 9 bases. J was trimmed by 0 bases and V by 3 bases; bases with no gene match: 0. Per germline, CDR1 MNHNS and CDR2 SASEGT. The CDR3 is 14 residues long.